The 19 T cell receptor beta chains given below trace back to one sample, sequenced in a study of breast tumors, draining lymph nodes, adjacent tissues. TCRdb passed the multiplex PCR reads through MiXCR, listing each CDR3 protein once. The sample consists of some 150,000 distinct CDR3 sequences, around 35% of them appearing once. The lymph nodes were axillary draining lymph nodes from breast cancer patients. The sequenced sample was axillary lymph node tissue. The receptor source for this set is a female donor with breast cancer. Some clones in this sample may be carry-over from other donors' samples.

Remarks on this clonotype: A much more abundant neighbour one base away suggests this may be a read error. No DNA is shown, since the ends of the CDR3 on it are uncertain; the CDR3 is the one TCRdb lists. The gene calls are TRBV7-8 and TRBJ2-6; TRBD1, as called in the table, went unchecked against the DNA. CDR1 is SGHVS, CDR2 FQNEAQ, per germline. Both ends counted, the CDR3 spans 15 residues. CDR3 sequence: CASSSWGTGANVLPF.

The V call is TRBV10-2, the J call TRBJ2-2; D unresolved. The CDR3 length is 15 residues. Germline V lookup: CDR1 WSHSY, CDR2 SAAADI. Deletions cut 9 bases from V and 4 bases from J, with 18 bases between. The chain's CDR3 is CASCSSSAGTGELFF. CDR3 bases: TGCGCCAGTTGCAGCAGCTCGGCCGGCACCGGGGAGCTGTTTTTT.

This clonotype was seen at least ten times. V is TRBV4-2 and J is TRBJ2-1; 9 nucleotides align to TRBD1. CDR1 LGHNA and CDR2 YNFKEQ come from the germline V gene. This CDR3 contains 15 residues. The V segment lost 4 bases and the J segment 6 bases; nucleotides outside the gene matches: 7. CDR3 coding DNA: TGTGCCAGCAGCCCCACCGGGACAGGGTTCAATGAGCAGTTCTTC. It specifies CASSPTGTGFNEQFF.

Regarding this clonotype: Likely a read error: the CDR3 ends without its conserved phenylalanine or tryptophan. The chain joins TRBV20-1 to TRBJ2-7, with 8 nucleotides matching TRBD2. The CDR3 extends over 15 amino acids. CDR1 DFQATT and CDR2 SNEGSKA come from the germline V gene (reference sequence). This CDR3 is CGASGRGGQGYEQYL. The CDR3 coding sequence is TGCGGTGCTAGTGGCCGCGGGGGGCAGGGCTACGAGCAGTACCTC.

This clonotype has a count of ten or more. The chain combines TRBV25-1 with TRBJ2-7; 10 bases align to TRBD1. J was trimmed by 2 bases and V by 4 bases; bases with no gene match: 5. Germline CDR1 is MGHDK and CDR2 is SYGVNS. The CDR3 extends over 15 amino acids. The CDR3 DNA follows: TGTGCCAGCAGTGGGGACAGGGGACGTACCTACGAGCAGTACTTC. It is translated as CASSGDRGRTYEQYF.

The table lists this clonotype with many counts. The chain has TRBV7-9 and TRBJ2-1; D possibly corresponds to TRBD2 (5 bases). V dropped 5 bases and J dropped 6 bases, with 11 bases sitting between them. The germline V gene has CDR1 SEHNR and CDR2 FQNEAQ (reference sequence). This CDR3 is 13 amino acids long. The CDR3 region has the DNA TGTGCCAGCAGCGGGAGTTTTTTCAATGAGCAGTTCTTC. This gives the protein CASSGSFFNEQFF.

In its sample, this clonotype was seen many times. The chain combines TRBV5-6 with TRBJ1-3; unclear D gene. The CDR3 sequence is 16 residues long. From germline, CDR1 is SGHDT and CDR2 YYEEEE. Trimming removed 2 bases at V and 4 bases at J, with 16 bases between. Here the CDR3 reads CASSFLGVSGGNTIYF. In DNA, the CDR3 is TGTGCCAGCAGCTTCCTCGGTGTGTCGGGGGGAAACACCATATATTTT.

This clonotype has more than one count but fewer than ten. One base away lies a much larger clone, so this may be a sequencing read error. The V and J genes are TRBV5-4 and TRBJ1-2; D is ambiguous. CDR1 and CDR2 from the germline V gene are SGHNT and YYREEE (reference sequence). There are 14 residues in the CDR3. Here the CDR3 DNA reads TGTGCCAGCAGCTTGGCTGGGTTAAACTATGGCTACCCCTTC. This gives the protein CASSLAGLNYGYPF.

This clonotype was seen many times. DNA for the CDR3: TGCGCCAGCAGAAGATTAAAGCGGGGGGCAACAGATACGCAGTATTTT. Residues: CASRRLKRGATDTQYF. The rearrangement uses TRBV10-1 and TRBJ2-3, with TRBD2 identical over 9 bases. The CDR3 extends over 16 amino acids. Germline V gene sequence: CDR1 WNHNN, CDR2 SYGVQD (reference sequence). V was pared by 6 bases and J by 3 bases, with 10 bases of the junction left unmatched.

V is TRBV27 and J is TRBJ2-1, with no clear D. V was shortened by 5 bases and J by 7 bases, with 12 bases between the two germline ends. CDR1 is MNHEY and CDR2 is SMNVEV in the germline V gene (reference sequence). This CDR3 region has 13 residues. The CDR3 DNA reads as TGTGCCAGCAGTGGGCCCACAACTAATGAGCAGTTCTTC. Its translation: CASSGPTTNEQFF.

This clonotype was counted many times. The chain employs TRBV7-2 and TRBJ2-7, with D unclear. Germline V gene data show CDR1 as SGHTA and CDR2 as FQGNSA. This CDR3 has 11 amino acids. The V and J ends lost 1 base and 7 bases respectively, with 5 bases between them. CDR3 loop: CASSLEWEQYF. CDR3 in DNA: TGTGCCAGCAGCTTAGAGTGGGAGCAGTACTTC. Complete variable domain (other parts from reference TRBV7-2 and TRBJ2-7): GAGVSQSPSNKVTEKGKDVELRCDPISGHTALYWYRQSLGQGLEFLIYFQGNSAPDKSGLPSDRFSAERTGGSVSTLTIQRTQQEDSAVYLCASSLEWEQYFGPGTRLTVT.

This clonotype occurred many times. The chain uses TRBV20-1 and TRBJ2-5; D gene unclear. Germline V CDR1 and CDR2: DFQATT, SNEGSKA (reference sequence). With 6 bases removed from V and 6 bases from J, the gap between germline ends came to 14 bases. The CDR3 has 12 residues. The chain's CDR3 is CSARGGEKTQYF. DNA of the CDR3: TGCAGTGCCCGAGGTGGCGAGAAGACCCAGTACTTC.

The chain recombines TRBV2 with TRBJ2-3; 9 nucleotides match TRBD2. Germline values: CDR1 SNHLY, CDR2 FYNNEI. The CDR3 contains 19 residues. Trimming took 5 bases from V and 3 from J; bases not matched to a gene: 18. CDR3 nucleotide sequence: TGTGCCAGCAGTACGGTGAGAAACCCTTTAGCGGGGGTTACAGATACGCAGTATTTT. It specifies CASSTVRNPLAGVTDTQYF. Using reference TRBV2 and TRBJ2-3 for the parts outside the CDR3, the full variable domain is EPEVTQTPSHQVTQMGQEVILRCVPISNHLYFYWYRQILGQKVEFLVSFYNNEISEKSEIFDDQFSVERPDGSNFTLKIRSTKLEDSAMYFCASSTVRNPLAGVTDTQYFGPGTRLTVL.

About this clonotype itself: This CDR3 fails to terminate in the conserved phenylalanine or tryptophan, so it likely reflects a read error. V and J are TRBV20-1 and TRBJ1-6, with 10 bases that match TRBD1. This CDR3 comprises 14 residues. The germline CDR1 and CDR2 sequences are DFQATT and SNEGSKA (reference sequence). The CDR3 region is CSAPGTGDHSPLHS. CDR3 bases: TGTAGTGCGCCCGGGACAGGGGATCACTCACCCCTCCACTCT.

This clonotype was detected only a few times. J is TRBJ1-1 and V is TRBV19, with D hard to call. Per germline, CDR1 LNHDA and CDR2 SQIVND (reference sequence). Between the trimmed V and J ends, which lost 1 base and 4 bases, there was a span of 1 base. This CDR3 spans 11 amino acids. CDR3 nucleotide sequence: TGTGCCAGTAGTATAGGCACTGAAGCTTTCTTT. Translation: CASSIGTEAFF.

This clonotype occurred many times. Being one base from a much bigger clone, this may be a read error. The rearrangement links TRBV7-2 to TRBJ1-2; possibly TRBD1 for D (6 bases). Germline CDR1 and CDR2: SGHTA and FQGNSA. CDR3 length equals 15 residues. CDR3 nucleotide sequence: TGTGCCAGCAGCCGAAAAGGCACAGGGAACTATGGCTACCCCTTC. Its protein is CASSRKGTGNYGYPF.

This clonotype was detected many times. The CDR3 nucleotides are TGTGCCAGCAGCGCGGGACTGACCTACGAGCAGTACTTC. Its translation: CASSAGLTYEQYF. The chain joins TRBV7-9 to TRBJ2-7; D perhaps matches TRBD2 (6 bases). V lost 5 bases and J 2 bases, leaving 10 bases between the germline ends. CDR3 size: 13 residues. CDR1 is SEHNR and CDR2 is FQNEAQ in the germline V gene (reference sequence).

There are many counts of this clonotype. The rearrangement uses TRBV15 and TRBJ1-6; no definite D call. Germline V gives CDR1 LNHNV, CDR2 YYDKDF (reference sequence). This CDR3 is 13 amino acids long. The V end was cut by 4 bases, the J end by 6 bases, with 7 bases between. The CDR3 is CATSIRPNSPLHF. Written as DNA, the CDR3 is TGTGCCACCAGCATCCGACCTAATTCACCCCTCCACTTT.

This clonotype appeared many times. The chain links TRBV7-2 to TRBJ1-3; 9 nucleotides agree with TRBD1. V dropped 5 bases and J dropped 4; count of bases not matched to a gene: 12. The germline V gene encodes CDR1 SGHTA and CDR2 FQGNSA. The CDR3 covers 17 residues. DNA for the CDR3: TGTGCCAGCAGCCTGAGCGTCGGGACAGGGTTGGGAAACACCATATATTTT. Translating gives CASSLSVGTGLGNTIYF.